This paragraph covers one T cell receptor beta chain sequence. Its antigen is currently unknown. CDR3 size: 17 residues. Germline CDR1 SEHNR, CDR2 FQNEAQ (reference sequence). Germline trimming cut 3 bases from V and 1 base from J; bases unmatched to any gene: 3. This sample is drawn from a study of OX40 agonist ivuxolimab in advanced cancers. Study as a whole: The patients' treatment was ivuxolimab, an agonistic anti-OX40 (CD134) antibody. Findings of the study overall: Doses of 0.1 to 3.0 mg/kg were accompanied by clonal expansion of CD4+ and CD8+ blood T cells by week 6. The mean number of expanded clones was higher in CD8+ T cells than in CD4+. Certain nonresponders likewise exhibited a low normalized T-cell clonal expansion.

The protocol was immunoSEQ multiplex PCR, while the TCRdb copy is restricted to in-frame clones and leaves out a portion. The sample includes roughly 100,000 clones, 80% to 90% of them seen just once. This chain joins TRBV7-9 and TRBJ2-6, with TRBD1 matching 10 bases. This TCR was sampled from an adult with an advanced solid tumor such as melanoma, head and neck, liver or kidney cancer. Specimen: CD4+ or CD8+ T cells sorted from blood, collected in a trial of the OX40 agonist ivuxolimab. The CDR3 DNA reads as TGTGCCAGCAGCTTGGACAGGGGGTGGTCTGGGGCCAACGTCCTGACTTTC. Amino acids: CASSLDRGWSGANVLTF. Together with reference TRBV7-9 and TRBJ2-6, the CDR3 gives the full variable domain: DTGVSQNPRHKITKRGQNVTFRCDPISEHNRLYWYRQTLGQGPEFLTYFQNEAQLEKSRLLSDRFSAERPKGSFSTLEIQRTEQGDSAMYLCASSLDRGWSGANVLTFGAGSRLTVL.